This T cell receptor beta chain was sequenced during a study of T-cell memory formation after mild COVID-19 (dated by TCRdb to about 2021). Regarding the research as a whole: TCR sequence clusters from the two donors were largely donor specific. In a couple of donors, T-cell clones that expanded and contracted after mild COVID-19 were followed by sequencing TCRalpha and TCRbeta repertoires longitudinally. Two young, previously healthy adult volunteers made up the cohort, one male and one female.

From cysteine to phenylalanine, the CDR3 is 15 amino acids long. The CDR3 DNA has 45 bases and is translated from base 1. For CDR1 and CDR2, the germline V gene lists SGHTA and FQGTGA. Trimming accounts for 4 bases at V and 3 bases at J, while the number of junction bases matched to no gene is 0. This clonotype was seen repeatedly, ten times or more. Its antigen target is currently unknown. Base qualities are not provided; no much larger clone lies one nucleotide away. The instrument was an Illumina NovaSeq 6000. Using 5'RACE with constant-segment primers, TCRalpha and TCRbeta cDNA libraries were constructed, with sample barcodes and unique molecular identifiers added in the process. Trizol reagent was used to extract RNA from every sample. The libraries were amplified in two PCR steps, and the second step added a second sample barcode and Illumina TruSeq adapters. Sequencing of the libraries was done on an Illumina NovaSeq, producing 2 x 150 bp paired-end reads. Processing in the source paper ran as follows. Demultiplexing of reads and collapsing into UMI-guided consensus sequences were performed with migec v1.2.7. Using mixcr v2.1.11, the UMI consensuses were aligned to TRA and TRB V and J templates and assembled into clonotypes. Expanded or contracted clonotypes were those called significant by both edgeR and NoisET, with noise models trained on biological replicates. For edgeR calls, the thresholds were a false discovery rate-adjusted p below 0.01 and a log2 fold-change of 1. As an exploratory analysis of dynamics, PCA with hierarchical clustering was applied to max-normalized trajectories of the 1000 most abundant clonotypes. Each responding clone was given a CD4 or CD8 phenotype based on the CD4+ and CD8+ repertoires, which had been sequenced separately. Clones were called with MiXCR by TCRdb after fastp trimmed the public reads at Q25, and only in-frame beta chains were retained. Each CDR3 protein gets just one entry, which takes the most common genes and DNA from the rows behind it. The V and J calls were not made by the authors but by TCRdb's processing. Counted in this sample were approximately 440,000 distinct CDR3 sequences; around 18% of them appeared once. The top ten clones comprise 7.5% to 9.5% of the sample.

Ficoll-Paque density gradient centrifugation was the method used to isolate PBMCs. Study-wide conclusions, independent of this receptor: Whether the second-wave clones peaking on day 37 were SARS-CoV-2 specific was not confirmed. Some responding clones were detected in pre-infection memory, which suggested that pre-existing cross-reactive memory T cells had joined the SARS-CoV-2 response. Contracting CD4+ clones turned up mainly in the CM and EM memory subsets, whereas EMRA was where CD8+ clones were enriched. Only two mild cases were covered by the study, and larger cohorts that include severe cases with pre-infection samples were considered necessary. Clones that contracted from day 15 to 85 showed balanced CD4/CD8 phenotypes, whereas a second wave of clones that expanded from day 15 to 37 leaned towards CD4+.

Sequencing was performed on PBMCs or a T cell subset sorted from them (not recorded which). The chain links TRBV7-3 with TRBJ2-1, with 13 bases in between that match TRBD2. The origin of this receptor is an adult woman who had mild COVID-19 (a few samples of this study predate the infection). The sample titles of this study are shuffled in the database, so cell type and time point are left out; the donor was told from shared clones. The bases read TGTGCCAGCAGCTGGACTAGCGGGAGCTACAATGAGCAGTTCTTC. Its product reads: CASSWTSGSYNEQFF.